Sequencing of this T cell receptor (beta chain) was carried out in a study of OX40 agonist ivuxolimab in advanced cancers. Overall study findings and caveats: There was clonal expansion of CD4+ and CD8+ blood T cells by week 6 at 0.1 to 3.0 mg/kg. CD8+ T cells showed, on average, more clonal expansion than CD4+ cells. Partial responders at 0.1-3.0 mg/kg showed near-lowest clonal expansion.

The data were produced by immunoSEQ multiplex PCR, yet TCRdb's version contains in-frame clones alone and is incomplete. Counted here are roughly 18,000 clones, over 75% occurring once; the ten biggest clones make up less than 70%. Germline values: CDR1 SGDLS, CDR2 YYNGEE. V lost 4 bases, J lost 2 bases, and 7 bases lay in between. CDR3 length equals 13 residues. As for this clone: No antigen is known for it.

Baseline, cycle 4 day 1, and cycle 7 day 1 were the blood sampling points. The TCR was taken from an adult with an advanced solid tumor such as melanoma, head and neck, liver or kidney cancer. The chain joins TRBV9 to TRBJ2-1; D call uncertain. Sequencing used CD4+ or CD8+ T cells sorted from blood, obtained in a trial of the OX40 agonist ivuxolimab. The CDR3 DNA follows: TGTGCCAGCAGCCCCCAAACCTACAATGAGCAGTTCTTC. This codes for CASSPQTYNEQFF.